This T cell receptor (beta chain) was captured in a study of a mutant IDH1 vaccine in newly diagnosed glioma. Turning to the study itself: Beginning 4-6 weeks after radiotherapy alone, or with temozolomide cycles, vaccination took place. The earlier regimen, radiotherapy, temozolomide, or both, was most often both.

As regards this clone: Antigen unknown.

Indicated time point: week 23, last vaccination. What each vaccine dose contained was 300 ug of mutant IDH1 20-mer peptide, accompanied by topical imiquimod. Measured with immunoSEQ multiplex PCR; TCRdb has only the in-frame clones, and not every one. The top ten clones hold around 1.3% of a sample with approximately 50,000 clones, over 80% of them seen once. Overall study results and limits: The study observed vaccine-induced immune responses in 90% to 95% of patients.

The length of the CDR3 is 13 residues. From germline, CDR1 is ENHRY and CDR2 SYGVKD. The trim removed 6 bases at V and 4 bases at J, leaving 5 bases unmatched. The chain joins TRBV10-3 to TRBJ1-2; 7 bases align to TRBD1. The material sequenced was PBMCs, taken from a glioma patient whose treatment included an IDH1 peptide vaccine. This TCR derives from a man aged 35 to 55 with glioma. The CDR3 reads CAISQGGSYGYTF. The CDR3 DNA is TGTGCCATCAGCCAAGGGGGCAGCTATGGCTACACCTTC.